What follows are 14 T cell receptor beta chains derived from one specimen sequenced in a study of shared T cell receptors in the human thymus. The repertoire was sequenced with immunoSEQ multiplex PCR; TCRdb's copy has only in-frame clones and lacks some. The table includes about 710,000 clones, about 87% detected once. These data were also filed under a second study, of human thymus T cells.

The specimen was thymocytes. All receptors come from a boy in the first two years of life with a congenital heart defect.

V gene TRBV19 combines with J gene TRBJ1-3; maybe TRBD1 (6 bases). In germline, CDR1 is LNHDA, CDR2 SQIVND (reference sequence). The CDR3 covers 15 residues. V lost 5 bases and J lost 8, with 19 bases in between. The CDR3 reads CASSQRTVGPDTIYF. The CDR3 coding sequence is TGTGCCAGTAGTCAAAGGACAGTAGGACCCGACACCATATATTTT. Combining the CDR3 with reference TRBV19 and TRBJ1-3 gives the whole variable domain DGGITQSPKYLFRKEGQNVTLSCEQNLNHDAMYWYRQDPGQGLRLIYYSQIVNDFQKGDIAEGYSVSREKKESFPLTVTSAQKNPTAFYLCASSQRTVGPDTIYFGEGSWLTVV.

For the CDR3, the DNA is TGCGCCAGCAGCGTGCCGGACACGAAGAACACCGGGGAGCTGTTTTTT. It translates to CASSVPDTKNTGELFF. This chain uses TRBV5-1 with TRBJ2-2; TRBD1 is a possible D gene (5 bases). CDR3 length equals 16 residues. CDR1 SGHRS and CDR2 YFSETQ come from the germline V gene. V gave up 4 bases and J gave up 1 base, with 14 bases separating them.

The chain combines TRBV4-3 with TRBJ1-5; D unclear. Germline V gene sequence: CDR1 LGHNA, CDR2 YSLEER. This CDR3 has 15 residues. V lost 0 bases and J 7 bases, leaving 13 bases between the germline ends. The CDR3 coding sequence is TGCGCCAGCAGCCAAGACGACACGGATGGACAGCCCCAGCATTTT. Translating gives CASSQDDTDGQPQHF.

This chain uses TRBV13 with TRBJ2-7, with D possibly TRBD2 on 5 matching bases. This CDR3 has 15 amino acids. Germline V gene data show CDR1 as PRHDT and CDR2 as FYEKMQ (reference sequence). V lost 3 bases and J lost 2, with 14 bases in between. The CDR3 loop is CASSLGLDYTYEQYF. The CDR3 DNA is TGTGCCAGCAGCTTGGGCCTAGACTATACCTACGAGCAGTACTTC.

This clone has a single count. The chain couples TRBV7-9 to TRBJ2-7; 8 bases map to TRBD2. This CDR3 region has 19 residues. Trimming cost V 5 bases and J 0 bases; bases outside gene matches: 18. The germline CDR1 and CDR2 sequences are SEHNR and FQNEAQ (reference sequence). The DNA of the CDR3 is TGTGCCAGCAGCGGGAGTAGGGTAATAGCGGGGAACAGCTCCTACGAGCAGTACTTC. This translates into CASSGSRVIAGNSSYEQYF.

The CDR3 nucleotides are TGTGCCACCAGCAGAGCCGGGTCTGGAGACTACGAGCAGTACTTC. It translates to CATSRAGSGDYEQYF. The chain uses TRBV15 and TRBJ2-7; D is uncertain. The CDR3 spans 15 residues. V lost 1 base to trimming and J lost 3 bases, with 13 bases between them. CDR1 is LNHNV, CDR2 YYDKDF, per germline (reference sequence).

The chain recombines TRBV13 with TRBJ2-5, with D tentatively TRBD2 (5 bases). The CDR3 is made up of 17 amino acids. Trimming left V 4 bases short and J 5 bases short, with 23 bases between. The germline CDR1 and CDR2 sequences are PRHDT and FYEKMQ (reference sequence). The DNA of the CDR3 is TGTGCCAGCAGCTCCAATACCCTCGGGGTCTCCCGTGAGACCCAGTACTTC. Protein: CASSSNTLGVSRETQYF.

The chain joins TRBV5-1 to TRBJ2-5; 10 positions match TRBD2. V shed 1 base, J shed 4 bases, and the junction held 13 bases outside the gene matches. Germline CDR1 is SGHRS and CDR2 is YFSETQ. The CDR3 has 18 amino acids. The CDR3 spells CASSLSGREAGGLETQYF. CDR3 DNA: TGCGCCAGCAGCTTGAGCGGGCGGGAAGCGGGGGGGCTAGAGACCCAGTACTTC.

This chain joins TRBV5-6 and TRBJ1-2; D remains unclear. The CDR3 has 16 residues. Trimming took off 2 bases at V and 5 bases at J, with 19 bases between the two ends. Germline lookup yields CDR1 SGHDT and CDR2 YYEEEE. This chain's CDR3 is CASSFEKRRLDYGYTF. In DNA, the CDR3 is TGTGCCAGCAGCTTTGAGAAGCGAAGGCTCGATTATGGCTACACCTTC.

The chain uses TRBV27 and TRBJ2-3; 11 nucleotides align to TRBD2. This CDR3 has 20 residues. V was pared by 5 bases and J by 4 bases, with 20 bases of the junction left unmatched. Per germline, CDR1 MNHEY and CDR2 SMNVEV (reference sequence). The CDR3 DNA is TGTGCCAGCAGTCCCCCCGGGACAGACTCGACTAGCGGGAAGTCAGATACGCAGTATTTT. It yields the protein CASSPPGTDSTSGKSDTQYF.

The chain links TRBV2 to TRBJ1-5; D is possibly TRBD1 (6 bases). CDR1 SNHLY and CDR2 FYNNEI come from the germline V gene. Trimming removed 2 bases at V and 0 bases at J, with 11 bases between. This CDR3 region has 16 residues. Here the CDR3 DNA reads TGTGCCAGCAGTGAATACAGGGTCCTTAGCAATCAGCCCCAGCATTTT. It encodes CASSEYRVLSNQPQHF.

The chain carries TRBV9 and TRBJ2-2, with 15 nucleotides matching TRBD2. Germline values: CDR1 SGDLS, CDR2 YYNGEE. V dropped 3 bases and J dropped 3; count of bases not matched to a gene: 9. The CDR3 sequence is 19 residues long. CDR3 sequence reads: CASSDGLAGGPLHTGELFF. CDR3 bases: TGTGCCAGCAGCGACGGACTAGCGGGAGGGCCTTTGCACACCGGGGAGCTGTTTTTT. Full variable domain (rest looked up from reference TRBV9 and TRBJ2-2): DSGVTQTPKHLITATGQRVTLRCSPRSGDLSVYWYQQSLDQGLQFLIQYYNGEERAKGNILERFSAQQFPDLHSELNLSSLELGDSALYFCASSDGLAGGPLHTGELFFGEGSRLTVL.

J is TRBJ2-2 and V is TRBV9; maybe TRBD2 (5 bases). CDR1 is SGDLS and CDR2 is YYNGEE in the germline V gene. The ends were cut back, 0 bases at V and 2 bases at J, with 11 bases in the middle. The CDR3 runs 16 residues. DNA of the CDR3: TGTGCCAGCAGCGTAGAGGGTGCGGGTAACACCGGGGAGCTGTTTTTT. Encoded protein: CASSVEGAGNTGELFF. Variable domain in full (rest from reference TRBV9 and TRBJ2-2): DSGVTQTPKHLITATGQRVTLRCSPRSGDLSVYWYQQSLDQGLQFLIQYYNGEERAKGNILERFSAQQFPDLHSELNLSSLELGDSALYFCASSVEGAGNTGELFFGEGSRLTVL.

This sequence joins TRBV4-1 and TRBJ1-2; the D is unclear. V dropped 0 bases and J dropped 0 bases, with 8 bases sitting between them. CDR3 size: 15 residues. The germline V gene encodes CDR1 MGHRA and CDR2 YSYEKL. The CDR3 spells CASSQEADPNYGYTF. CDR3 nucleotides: TGCGCCAGCAGCCAAGAGGCCGATCCTAACTATGGCTACACCTTC.